This T cell receptor beta chain was identified during a study of glioma-infiltrating T cells. Regarding the study as a whole: Tissue and blood shared very few CDR3 sequences. Tissue-blood divergence was below expectation in non-neoplastic patients, above in gliomas.

The iRepertoire nested amplicon-rescue multiplex PCR amplified TCR alpha and beta CDR3s from RNA. Input was about 85-450 ng of tissue mRNA or PBMC total RNA. TCRdb processed the multiplex PCR reads anew with MiXCR; each CDR3 protein has one entry. The sample consists of about 110,000 distinct CDR3 sequences, less than 30% of them appearing once. This clonotype was seen at least ten times. The target antigen is unknown. The sequenced material came from glioma tissue, nonneoplastic brain tissue, or PBMCs (not recorded which). This receptor was taken from a human donor with low-grade glioma or glioblastoma, undergoing nonglioma brain surgery, or in good health (not recorded which).

CDR3 sequence (DNA): TGTGCCAGCAGCTCGACAGGGGATGACAATCAGCCCCAGCATTTT. As protein: CASSSTGDDNQPQHF. The rearrangement uses TRBV7-2 and TRBJ1-5; 8 positions agree with TRBD1. This CDR3 comprises 15 residues. The germline V gene has CDR1 SGHTA and CDR2 FQGNSA. The junction had 5 bases not matched to a gene; V was cut back by 4 bases and J by 3 bases.